This TCR beta chain came from a study of blood T cell repertoires in COVID-19. For the study at large: The United States, Italy and Spain supplied acute and convalescent COVID-19 samples. T cells, B-cell-depleted T cells, or PBMCs supplied cDNA or gDNA.

Patients at the Seattle site were enrolled during active infection and followed longitudinally. How the authors handled the data: For nucleated cells, counts were estimated from reference gene primer amplification. Assay used: immunoSEQ multiplex PCR; TCRdb lists only in-frame clones, some missing. V and J calls and clone size are as listed in that table; D and trimming were resolved from the DNA. This repertoire shows approximately 180,000 clones, over 70% found once; its top ten account for about 7%. From germline, CDR1 is MNHEY and CDR2 SMNVEV (reference sequence). This CDR3 spans 14 amino acids. Trimming at V came to 3 bases and at J to 5 bases, leaving 5 bases not matched to a gene.

This chain connects TRBV27 to TRBJ2-7, with 9 bases identical to TRBD1. The clonotype comes from a middle-aged woman with COVID-19, enrolled during active disease. The sample consisted of peripheral blood. CDR3 in DNA: TGTGCCAGCAGTTTCGGACAGGGGAGGGACGAGCAGTACTTC. It specifies CASSFGQGRDEQYF.